This T cell receptor beta chain was captured by sequencing in a study of shared clonotypes between healthy human individuals. Study conclusions and caveats: Large sequencing depth failed to make sorted-subset sequencing complete, rarefaction showed. The small donor group covered limited genetic and exposure diversity.

CD8 cells regarded as naive lacked CD45RO, were positively chosen for CCR7, and omitted terminally differentiated effector memory CD45RA+ cells. Genomic DNA per cell subset filled all wells of several immunoSEQ plates. TCRdb's copy holds only in-frame clones and misses some; the assay was immunoSEQ multiplex PCR. This sample yields more than 500,000 clones, of which approximately 96% are seen a single time; around 0.12% belongs to the top ten. As to this clone: No antigen is known for it.

Looked up from germline, CDR1 is MNHEY and CDR2 is SMNVEV (reference sequence). The length of the CDR3 is 11 residues. V was clipped by 10 bases and J by 4 bases, with 10 bases between them. The source of this sequence is a woman aged 25 to 39 in good health. Sequenced: naive CD8+ T cells sorted from blood. The genes are TRBV27 and TRBJ1-1, with D unresolved. The CDR3, as DNA: TGTGCCACCATGGTAGCCACTGAAGCTTTCTTT. Protein: CATMVATEAFF.